What follows is one T cell receptor (beta chain) and its context. The target antigen is unknown. Trimming at V came to 1 base and at J to 3 bases, leaving 2 bases not matched to a gene. Germline V gene lookup returns CDR1 SGHNT and CDR2 YENEEA. The CDR3 runs 14 residues. This sample was included in a study of cytomegalovirus exposure and HLA in healthy donors. Study summary: Among some 400 genotyped donors, 65% to 90% fell in the Caucasian-associated ancestry cluster. Study-wide findings and caveats: Associated with cytomegalovirus, according to the listing, were 150 to 200 TCR beta chains. Trimming of TCR beta V- and J-genes showed a link, identified in a later analysis, to a missense DCLRE1C variant.

The PCR ran on 60 Vbeta and 13 Jbeta primers. This table comes from immunoSEQ multiplex PCR, and its TCRdb copy is limited to in-frame clones, with some not included. The sample contains over 100,000 clones, roughly 9.6% of which appear only once. The sequencing input was PBMCs. This TCR was sampled from a woman aged 40 to 49 in good health and CMV-seropositive. The chain uses TRBV11-3 and TRBJ2-7; TRBD2 matches at 8 bases. CDR3 region: CASSLGGTSYEQYF. The CDR3 DNA follows: TGTGCCAGCAGCTTAGGGGGGACTAGCTACGAGCAGTACTTC.